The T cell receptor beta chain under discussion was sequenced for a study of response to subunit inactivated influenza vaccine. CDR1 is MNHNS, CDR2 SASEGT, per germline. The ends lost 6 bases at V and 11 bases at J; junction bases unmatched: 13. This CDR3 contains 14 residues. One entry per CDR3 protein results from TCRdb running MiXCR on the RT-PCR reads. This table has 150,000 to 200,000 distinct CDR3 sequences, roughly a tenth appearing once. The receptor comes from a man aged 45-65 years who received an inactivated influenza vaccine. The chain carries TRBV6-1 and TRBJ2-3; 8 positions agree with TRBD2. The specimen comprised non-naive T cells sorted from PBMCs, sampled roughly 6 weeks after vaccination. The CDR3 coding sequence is TGTGCCAGCAGGACCGGGACTAGTATTGGAAGGCAGTATTTT. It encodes CASRTGTSIGRQYF.